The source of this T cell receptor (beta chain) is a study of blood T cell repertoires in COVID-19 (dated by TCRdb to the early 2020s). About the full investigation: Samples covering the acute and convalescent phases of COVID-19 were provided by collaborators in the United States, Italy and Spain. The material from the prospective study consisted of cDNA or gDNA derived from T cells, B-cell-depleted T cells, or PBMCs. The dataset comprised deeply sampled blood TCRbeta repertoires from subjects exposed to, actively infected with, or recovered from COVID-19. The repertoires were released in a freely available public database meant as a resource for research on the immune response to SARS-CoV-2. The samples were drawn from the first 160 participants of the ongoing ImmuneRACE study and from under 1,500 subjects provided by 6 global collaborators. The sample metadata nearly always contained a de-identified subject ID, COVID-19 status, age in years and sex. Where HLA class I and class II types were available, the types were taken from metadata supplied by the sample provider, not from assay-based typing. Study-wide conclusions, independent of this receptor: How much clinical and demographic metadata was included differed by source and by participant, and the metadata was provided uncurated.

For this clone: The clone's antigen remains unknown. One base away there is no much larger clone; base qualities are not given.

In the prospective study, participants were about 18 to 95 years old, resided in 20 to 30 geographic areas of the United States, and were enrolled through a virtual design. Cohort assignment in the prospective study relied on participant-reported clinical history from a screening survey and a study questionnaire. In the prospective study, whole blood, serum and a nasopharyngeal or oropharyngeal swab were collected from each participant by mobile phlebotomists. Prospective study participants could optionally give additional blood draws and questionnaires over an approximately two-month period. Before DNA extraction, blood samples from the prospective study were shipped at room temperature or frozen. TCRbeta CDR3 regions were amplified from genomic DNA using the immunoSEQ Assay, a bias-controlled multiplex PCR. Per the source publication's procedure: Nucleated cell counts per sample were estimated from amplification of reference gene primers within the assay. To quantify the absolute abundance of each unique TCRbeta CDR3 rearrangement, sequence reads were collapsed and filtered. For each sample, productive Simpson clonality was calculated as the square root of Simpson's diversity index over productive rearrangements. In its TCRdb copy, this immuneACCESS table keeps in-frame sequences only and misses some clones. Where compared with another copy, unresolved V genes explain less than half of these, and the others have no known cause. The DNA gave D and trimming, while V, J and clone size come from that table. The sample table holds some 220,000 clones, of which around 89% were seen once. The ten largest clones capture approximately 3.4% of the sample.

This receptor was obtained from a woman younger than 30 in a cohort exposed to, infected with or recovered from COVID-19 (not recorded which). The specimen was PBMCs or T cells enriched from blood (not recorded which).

The nucleotide sequence is TGTGCCAGCTCACCACCTCTACCGGGAGACTATGGCTACACCTTC. This is translated as CASSPPLPGDYGYTF. The chain is made from TRBV18 and TRBJ1-2, with the D segment identity uncertain. CDR1 and CDR2, per the germline V gene, are KGHSH and LQKENI. The cysteine opens and the phenylalanine closes a CDR3 of 15 amino acids. This entry keeps only the CDR3 DNA: 45 bases, framed from base 1. A distance of 11 bases separates the germline ends of V and J, which lose 0 bases and 3 bases respectively.